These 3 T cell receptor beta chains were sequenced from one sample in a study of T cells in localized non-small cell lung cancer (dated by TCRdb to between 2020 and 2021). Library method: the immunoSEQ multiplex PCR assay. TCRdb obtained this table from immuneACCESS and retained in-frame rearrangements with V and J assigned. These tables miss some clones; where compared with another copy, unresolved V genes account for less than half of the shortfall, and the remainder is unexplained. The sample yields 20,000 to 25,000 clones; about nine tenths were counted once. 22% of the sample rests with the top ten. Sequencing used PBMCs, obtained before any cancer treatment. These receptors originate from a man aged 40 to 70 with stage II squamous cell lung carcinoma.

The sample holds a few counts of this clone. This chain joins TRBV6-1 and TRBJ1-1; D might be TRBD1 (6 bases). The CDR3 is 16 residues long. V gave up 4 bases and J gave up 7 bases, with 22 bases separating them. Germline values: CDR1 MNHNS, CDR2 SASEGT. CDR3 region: CASSGLFEATGIEAFF. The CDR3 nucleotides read TGTGCCAGCAGTGGATTATTCGAAGCTACAGGGATTGAAGCTTTCTTT.

The CDR3 DNA reads as TGTGCCTGGAGTAGGAAACAGAGCAATGAAAAACTGTTTTTT. Encoded protein: CAWSRKQSNEKLFF. This sequence joins TRBV30 and TRBJ1-4; D remains ambiguous. The CDR3 totals 14 residues. V lost 2 bases and J 5 bases, leaving 12 bases between the germline ends. Per the germline V gene, CDR1 is GTSNPN and CDR2 is SVGIG (reference sequence). Using reference TRBV30 and TRBJ1-4 for the parts outside the CDR3, the full variable domain is SQTIHQWPATLVQPVGSPLSLECTVEGTSNPNLYWYRQAAGRGLQLLFYSVGIGQISSEVPQNLSASRPQDRQFILSSKKLLLSDSGFYLCAWSRKQSNEKLFFGSGTQLSVL.

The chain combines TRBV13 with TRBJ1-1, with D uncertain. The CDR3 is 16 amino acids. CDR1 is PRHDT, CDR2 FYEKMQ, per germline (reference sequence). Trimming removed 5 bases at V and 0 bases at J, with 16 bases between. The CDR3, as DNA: TGTGCCAGCAGCGTACGGACCGCTTACCTGAACACTGAAGCTTTCTTT. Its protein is CASSVRTAYLNTEAFF.